This is a list of T cell receptor beta chains from one sample in a study of blood T cell repertoires in COVID-19. The table came from immunoSEQ multiplex PCR; TCRdb's copy has only in-frame clones and leaves some out. The data show 250,000 to 300,000 clones, 85% to 90% seen once. Sequencing was done on a sample of PBMCs or T cells enriched from blood (not recorded which). The receptors come from a woman between 50 and 59 years old who had been exposed to COVID-19. CDR3s include the opening cysteine and the closing phenylalanine or tryptophan. The D gene is left open where the match is weak. Clone size appears in some rows only: once, few, many, or a class for an expanded clone.

J: TRBJ2-7; length: 18; V: TRBV28; size: NA; D: TRBD2; CDR3: CASRKRALAGGLGYEQYF; DNA: TGTGCCAGCCGAAAAAGAGCGCTAGCGGGGGGACTTGGCTACGAGCAGTACTTC
J: TRBJ2-5; length: 14; V: TRBV7-9; size: NA; D: NA; CDR3: CASRRGAVQETQYF; DNA: TGTGCCAGCAGACGGGGGGCGGTCCAAGAGACCCAGTACTTC
J: TRBJ1-5; length: 16; V: TRBV4-1; size: NA; D: NA; CDR3: CASSKQQAGGNQPQHF; DNA: TGCGCCAGCAGCAAACAACAAGCGGGGGGCAATCAGCCCCAGCATTTT
J: TRBJ1-6; length: 17; V: TRBV5-4; size: NA; D: NA; CDR3: CASSLAGGGRLESPLHF; DNA: TGTGCCAGCAGCTTGGCCGGAGGAGGCCGTCTGGAGTCACCCCTCCACTTT
J: TRBJ2-5; length: 14; V: TRBV15; size: NA; D: TRBD2; CDR3: CATSPGGIQETQYF; DNA: TGTGCCACCAGTCCGGGGGGGATCCAAGAGACCCAGTACTTC
J: TRBJ2-5; length: 16; V: TRBV7-6; size: NA; D: TRBD2; CDR3: CASSLGSGGTQETQYF; DNA: TGTGCCAGCAGCTTAGGGTCGGGGGGTACACAAGAGACCCAGTACTTC
J: TRBJ1-1; length: 14; V: TRBV5-1; size: NA; D: NA; CDR3: CASSFTGRDTEAFF; DNA: TGCGCCAGCAGCTTTACTGGCAGGGACACTGAAGCTTTCTTT
J: TRBJ1-1; length: 12; V: TRBV3-1/TRBV3-2; size: NA; D: NA; CDR3: CASSQASREAFF; DNA: TGTGCCAGCAGCCAAGCCTCCAGGGAAGCTTTCTTT
J: TRBJ2-7; length: 14; V: TRBV5-6; size: NA; D: NA; CDR3: CASSLARKRDEQYF; DNA: TGTGCCAGCAGCTTGGCCCGGAAGAGGGACGAGCAGTACTTC
J: TRBJ2-5; length: 18; V: TRBV5-1; size: once; D: TRBD1; CDR3: CASSLAGTGGPGRETQYF; DNA: TGCGCCAGCAGCTTGGCCGGGACAGGGGGTCCGGGACGGGAGACCCAGTACTTC
J: TRBJ2-1; length: 13; V: TRBV29-1; size: NA; D: NA; CDR3: CSVARGAGNEQFF; DNA: TGCAGCGTTGCCAGGGGAGCTGGCAATGAGCAGTTCTTC
J: TRBJ2-1; length: 13; V: TRBV5-1; size: NA; D: NA; CDR3: CASSAQGWDEQFF; DNA: TGCGCCAGCAGCGCCCAGGGATGGGATGAGCAGTTCTTC
J: TRBJ2-1; length: 15; V: TRBV19; size: NA; D: TRBD1; CDR3: CASRADRGLYNEQFF; DNA: TGTGCCAGTAGGGCGGACAGGGGGCTCTACAATGAGCAGTTCTTC
J: TRBJ1-2; length: 14; V: TRBV29-1; size: NA; D: TRBD1; CDR3: CSVDRPGTGGGYTF; DNA: TGCAGCGTTGACCGCCCCGGGACAGGGGGAGGCTACACCTTC
J: TRBJ2-3; length: 12; V: TRBV3-1/TRBV3-2; size: NA; D: NA; CDR3: CASSQVRGTQYF; DNA: TGTGCCAGCAGCCAAGTCAGAGGTACGCAGTATTTT
J: TRBJ2-5; length: 13; V: TRBV6-2/TRBV6-3; size: NA; D: TRBD1; CDR3: CASSLYRGRTQYF; DNA: TGTGCCAGCAGCTTATACAGGGGGAGGACCCAGTACTTC
J: TRBJ2-1; length: 15; V: TRBV20-1; size: few; D: TRBD1; CDR3: CSASGGQVIDNEQFF; DNA: TGCAGTGCTAGTGGTGGACAGGTAATCGACAATGAGCAGTTCTTC
J: TRBJ1-1; length: 12; V: TRBV5-4; size: NA; D: NA; CDR3: CASSLQGFEAFF; DNA: TGTGCCAGCAGCTTACAGGGTTTTGAAGCTTTCTTT
J: TRBJ1-5; length: 14; V: TRBV28; size: NA; D: NA; CDR3: CATSRRGGNQPQHF; DNA: TGTGCCACCTCTAGGCGGGGGGGCAATCAGCCCCAGCATTTT
J: TRBJ2-2; length: 15; V: TRBV3-1/TRBV3-2; size: NA; D: NA; CDR3: CASSRTGGNTGELFF; DNA: TGTGCCAGCAGTCGAACCGGGGGAAACACCGGGGAGCTGTTTTTT
J: TRBJ2-7; length: 13; V: TRBV28; size: NA; D: NA; CDR3: CASSLLQPYEQYF; DNA: TGTGCCAGCAGTTTATTACAGCCCTACGAGCAGTACTTC
J: TRBJ1-2; length: 16; V: TRBV11-2; size: NA; D: TRBD1; CDR3: CASSSIPGQGAYGYTF; DNA: TGTGCCAGCAGCTCAATTCCGGGACAGGGGGCTTATGGCTACACCTTC
J: TRBJ2-2; length: 16; V: TRBV4-2; size: NA; D: NA; CDR3: CASSPLGQRNTGELFF; DNA: TGTGCCAGCAGCCCCCTCGGACAGAGGAACACCGGGGAGCTGTTTTTT
J: TRBJ1-5; length: 20; V: TRBV27; size: few; D: NA; CDR3: CASSLSVVISEAYGNQPQHF; DNA: TGTGCCAGCAGTTTATCGGTGGTGATTTCGGAGGCTTATGGCAATCAGCCCCAGCATTTT
J: TRBJ1-1; length: 13; V: TRBV30; size: once; D: NA; CDR3: CAWSSTLNTEAFF; DNA: TGTGCCTGGAGTAGTACTTTGAACACTGAAGCTTTCTTT
J: TRBJ2-2; length: 18; V: TRBV21-1; size: NA; D: NA; CDR3: CASSKGGSASDYTGELFF; DNA: TGTGCCAGCAGCAAGGGAGGGAGCGCCAGTGATTACACCGGGGAGCTGTTTTTT
J: TRBJ2-3; length: 15; V: TRBV5-5; size: once; D: TRBD2; CDR3: CASSSRTSGTDTQYF; DNA: TGTGCCAGCAGCAGTCGGACTAGCGGGACAGATACGCAGTATTTT
J: TRBJ2-7; length: 15; V: TRBV6-5; size: NA; D: NA; CDR3: CASRGGWDRTYEQYF; DNA: TGTGCCAGCAGGGGGGGTTGGGACAGAACCTACGAGCAGTACTTC
J: TRBJ1-5; length: 16; V: TRBV7-8; size: NA; D: NA; CDR3: CASTQVGGLSNQPQHF; DNA: TGTGCCAGCACCCAGGTGGGGGGGCTTAGCAATCAGCCCCAGCATTTT
J: TRBJ1-6; length: 14; V: TRBV28; size: NA; D: TRBD1; CDR3: CASSNRGHNSPLHF; DNA: TGTGCCAGCAGTAACAGGGGGCACAATTCACCCCTCCACTTT
J: TRBJ1-1; length: 17; V: TRBV25-1; size: once; D: NA; CDR3: CASTSRVGIKQDTEAFF; DNA: TGTGCCAGCACGTCGCGGGTGGGGATAAAACAAGACACTGAAGCTTTCTTT
J: TRBJ2-6; length: 15; V: TRBV18; size: NA; D: NA; CDR3: CASSPPRAGANVLTF; DNA: TGTGCCAGCTCACCACCCAGGGCTGGGGCCAACGTCCTGACTTTC
J: TRBJ1-1; length: 16; V: TRBV23-1; size: NA; D: NA; CDR3: CASSQSGPPMNTEAFF; DNA: TGCGCCAGCAGTCAATCGGGGCCGCCCATGAACACTGAAGCTTTCTTT
J: TRBJ1-6; length: 15; V: TRBV5-1; size: NA; D: TRBD1; CDR3: CASRRAGGSSSPLHF; DNA: TGCGCCAGCAGAAGGGCAGGGGGCTCCTCCTCACCCCTCCACTTT
J: TRBJ2-1; length: 16; V: TRBV28; size: NA; D: TRBD2; CDR3: CASSLRRGRSYNEQFF; DNA: TGTGCCAGCAGTTTAAGGCGGGGGAGGTCCTACAATGAGCAGTTCTTC
J: TRBJ2-7; length: 14; V: TRBV28; size: NA; D: TRBD1; CDR3: CASTLTPDRGKQYF; DNA: TGTGCCAGCACTCTAACCCCGGACAGGGGGAAGCAGTACTTC
J: TRBJ1-2; length: 16; V: TRBV7-2; size: few; D: TRBD1; CDR3: CASSPAPSTGSRGYTF; DNA: TGTGCCAGCAGTCCCGCCCCTTCGACAGGGAGTCGCGGCTACACCTTC